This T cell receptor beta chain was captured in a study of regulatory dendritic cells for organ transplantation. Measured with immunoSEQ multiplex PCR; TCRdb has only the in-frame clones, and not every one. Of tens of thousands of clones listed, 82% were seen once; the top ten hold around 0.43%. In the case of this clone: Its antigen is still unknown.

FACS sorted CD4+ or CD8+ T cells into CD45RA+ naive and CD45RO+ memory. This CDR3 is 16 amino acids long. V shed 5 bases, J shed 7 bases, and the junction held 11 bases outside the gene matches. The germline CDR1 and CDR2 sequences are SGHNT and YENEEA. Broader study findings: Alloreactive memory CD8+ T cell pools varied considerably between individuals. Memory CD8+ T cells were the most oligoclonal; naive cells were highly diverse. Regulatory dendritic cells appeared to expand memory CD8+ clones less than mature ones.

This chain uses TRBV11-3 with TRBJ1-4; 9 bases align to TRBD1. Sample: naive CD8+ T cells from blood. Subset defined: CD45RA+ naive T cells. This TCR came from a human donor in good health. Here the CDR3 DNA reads TGTGCCAGCAGCACACGGGACAGGGATCGGGGTGAAAAACTGTTTTTT. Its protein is CASSTRDRDRGEKLFF.